This T cell receptor (beta chain) was captured in a study of regulatory T cells in long-lasting Graves disease (dated by TCRdb to the early 2020s). In terms of the full investigation: Persistent Graves' disease was defined as persistently positive TSH receptor autoantibodies together with antithyroid drug treatment for over 5 years. This study used TCR sequencing and RNA sequencing of peripheral blood to compare persistent Graves' disease patients against newly diagnosed Graves' disease patients. The study was registered as a clinical trial and conducted in China. TCR sequencing covered roughly 13 persistent and roughly 20 newly diagnosed Graves' disease patients, 33 samples in total. On average, persistent Graves' disease patients in the clinical cohort had been on antithyroid drugs for about 10.3 years. Overall study outcomes, separate from this receptor: Patients with persistent disease shared more public clonotypes (about 2,900) than newly diagnosed patients did (about 970). Sequencing and analysis were restricted to the TCR beta chain. TRBV28, TRBJ1-2 and TRBJ2-5 were preferentially used in persistent disease, while TRBV20-1 and TRBJ2-1 were favored in newly diagnosed disease. Compared with newly diagnosed patients, patients with persistent Graves' disease had lower TCR Shannon entropy and fewer highly expanded clones, which suggests clonal expansion. Peripheral blood alone was examined, since thyroid tissue, which constituted the primary lesion, could not be accessed. The authors acknowledged the small sample size as a limitation that may reduce accuracy.

The time point label here, explained by the study, means: persistent/refractory GD, antithyroid drugs over 5 years with positive TRAb. RNA was extracted from PBMCs in TRIzol for both TCR sequencing and RNA sequencing. The diagnosis of Graves' disease followed American Thyroid Association guidelines. Recruitment of patients was carried out at an endocrinology department in Xi'an, China. Each patient gave approximately 8.8 milliliters of peripheral blood, collected in an EDTA anticoagulant tube. Ficoll Paque Plus density gradient separation was used to isolate PBMCs, and no further T cell sorting was done. An Agilent 2100 Bioanalyzer and agarose gel were used to check RNA quality, while a NanoDrop 2000 measured RNA concentration. Trimming takes 4 bases from V and 0 bases from J, and the germline ends sit 12 bases apart. CDR1 and CDR2 are drawn from the germline V gene: SGHTA, FQGNSA. The CDR3 has 15 amino acids, counting the end cysteine and phenylalanine. The DNA shown is the 45-base CDR3, in frame from base 1.

The library was prepared using multiplex PCR. Sequencing used an Illumina HiSeq 4000. CDR3 regions were amplified by Arm-PCR with iRepertoire HTBI primers to construct TCR beta libraries. PCR products were gel purified before sequencing. Processing in the source paper ran as follows. Gene usage analysis of CDR3 amino acid clonotypes relied on the roughly 60 TRBV and about 13 TRBJ segments identified across samples. Filtered high-quality paired reads were merged into contigs using COPE and FqMerger. BLAST was used to align contigs to IMGT TRBV, TRBD and TRBJ reference genes, and CDR3 was defined according to IMGT. Highly expanded clones were defined as clonotypes with a frequency above 0.1%. Shannon entropy was used to measure repertoire diversity, and the Gini coefficient was used to measure V-J evenness. A clonotype found in more than one individual was treated as public. TCRdb trimmed public reads at Q25 via fastp, called clones via MiXCR and kept in-frame beta chains. Each entry is one CDR3 protein sequence, shown with its most common DNA and genes. These V and J calls are TCRdb output, not the study's own analysis. The sample includes hundreds of thousands of distinct CDR3 sequences, with around 30% observed a single time. The ten largest clones add up to 40% to 50% of the sample.

For this clonotype: What this receptor recognizes is not known. It has no much larger one-base neighbor in the sample; base qualities were not kept.

Recombination joined TRBV7-2 with TRBJ1-1, with the D gene uncertain. The source was peripheral blood mononuclear cells (PBMCs), collected when the disease was refractory, from a patient treated with antithyroid drugs. This clonotype was sampled from a female donor with Graves disease. The DNA is TGTGCCAGCAGCTCCCATTCCCAGATGAACACTGAAGCTTTCTTT. Its amino acids are CASSSHSQMNTEAFF. When the CDR3 is completed using the reference TRBV7-2 and TRBJ1-1 genes on either side, the full variable domain is GAGVSQSPSNKVTEKGKDVELRCDPISGHTALYWYRQSLGQGLEFLIYFQGNSAPDKSGLPSDRFSAERTGGSVSTLTIQRTQQEDSAVYLCASSSHSQMNTEAFFGQGTRLTVV.